Following are 5 T cell receptor beta chains from one sample sequenced in a study of PD-1 blockade in classical Hodgkin lymphoma. The assay was immunoSEQ multiplex PCR, and TCRdb's table has in-frame clones only and misses some. The sample yields 20,000 to 30,000 clones, 85% to 90% seen once. Relapse after autologous stem cell transplantation occurred in every patient, and brentuximab vedotin exposure varied. The sequences come from peripheral blood mononuclear cells (PBMCs), collected at baseline. The receptors originated from a human donor with classical Hodgkin lymphoma.

This rearrangement joins TRBV7-8 to TRBJ2-3; D gene unclear. V lost 6 bases and J lost 2, with 9 bases in between. The length of the CDR3 is 13 residues. The germline CDR1 and CDR2 sequences are SGHVS and FQNEAQ. The CDR3 loop is CASREGATDTQYF. DNA for the CDR3: TGTGCCAGCAGGGAAGGTGCCACAGATACGCAGTATTTT.

The chain has TRBV5-6 and TRBJ1-2; D is unresolved. Germline V lookup: CDR1 SGHDT, CDR2 YYEEEE. This CDR3 spans 14 amino acids. V was clipped by 0 bases and J by 4 bases, with 10 bases between them. This chain's CDR3 is CASSLEPESYGYTF. CDR3 nucleotides: TGTGCCAGCAGCTTGGAGCCAGAAAGCTATGGCTACACCTTC.

This clone appeared a few times. The rearrangement links TRBV5-1 to TRBJ1-6; D is undetermined. The V gene lost 1 base and the J gene lost 7 bases, with 9 bases spanning the gap. Germline values: CDR1 SGHRS, CDR2 YFSETQ. The CDR3 is made up of 14 amino acids. CDR3 in DNA: TGCGCCAGCAGCTTGTCCCAGGTGAATTCACCCCTCCACTTT. The encoded protein is CASSLSQVNSPLHF. Filled out from reference TRBV5-1 and TRBJ1-6, the complete variable domain reads KAGVTQTPRYLIKTRGQQVTLSCSPISGHRSVSWYQQTPGQGLQFLFEYFSETQRNKGNFPGRFSGRQFSNSRSEMNVSTLELGDSALYLCASSLSQVNSPLHFGNGTRLTVT.

The chain joins TRBV4-3 to TRBJ2-4; no firm D call. Trimming removed 3 bases at V and 1 base at J, with 10 bases between. Germline CDR1 reads LGHNA; CDR2 reads YSLEER. The CDR3 runs 15 residues. The DNA for the CDR3 is TGCGCCAGCAGCCACAACTTCGGGGCCAAAAACATTCAGTACTTC. It translates to CASSHNFGAKNIQYF.

This clone was seen once. The chain carries TRBV19 and TRBJ2-7; possible D gene TRBD2, 5 bases. Germline CDR1 LNHDA, CDR2 SQIVND (reference sequence). Trimming removed 6 bases at V and 0 bases at J, with 12 bases between. The CDR3 length is 14 residues. The CDR3 DNA is TGTGCCAGTAGGGATTTTGGAGGCTCCTACGAGCAGTACTTC. Protein sequence: CASRDFGGSYEQYF.